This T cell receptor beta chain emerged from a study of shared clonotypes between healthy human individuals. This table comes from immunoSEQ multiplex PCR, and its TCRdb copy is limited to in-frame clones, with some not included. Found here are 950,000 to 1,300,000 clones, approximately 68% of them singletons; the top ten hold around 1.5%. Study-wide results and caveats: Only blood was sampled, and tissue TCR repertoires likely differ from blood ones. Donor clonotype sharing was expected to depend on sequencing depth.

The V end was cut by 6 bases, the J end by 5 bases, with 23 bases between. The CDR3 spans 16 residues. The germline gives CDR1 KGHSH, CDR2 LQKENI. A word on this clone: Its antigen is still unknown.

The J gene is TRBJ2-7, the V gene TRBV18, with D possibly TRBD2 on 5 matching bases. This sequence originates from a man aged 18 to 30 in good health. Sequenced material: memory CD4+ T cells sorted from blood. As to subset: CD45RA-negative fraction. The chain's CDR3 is CASSQSITPGVDEQYF. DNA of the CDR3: TGTGCCAGCTCCCAATCAATCACACCCGGGGTGGACGAGCAGTACTTC.